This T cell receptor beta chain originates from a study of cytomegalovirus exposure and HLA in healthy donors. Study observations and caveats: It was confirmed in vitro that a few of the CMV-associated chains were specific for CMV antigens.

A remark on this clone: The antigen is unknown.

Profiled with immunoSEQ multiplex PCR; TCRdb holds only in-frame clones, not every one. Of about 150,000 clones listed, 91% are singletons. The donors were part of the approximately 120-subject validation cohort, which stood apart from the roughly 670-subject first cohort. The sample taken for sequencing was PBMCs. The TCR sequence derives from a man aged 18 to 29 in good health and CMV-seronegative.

The CDR3 DNA follows: TGTGCCAGCAGCTTGGTGCCCCCGGGACTAGCGGCAGATACGCAGTATTTT. Translation: CASSLVPPGLAADTQYF. The chain couples TRBV5-6 to TRBJ2-3, with 11 bases matching TRBD2. J was trimmed by 4 bases and V by 0 bases; bases with no gene match: 7. Per the germline V gene, CDR1 is SGHDT and CDR2 is YYEEEE. This CDR3 has 17 residues.